This TCR beta chain was sequenced for a study of blood T cell repertoires in COVID-19. Study context: Spain, Italy and the United States supplied samples that represented acute and convalescent COVID-19.

As handled by the study authors: Quantification of nucleated cells was approximated via reference gene primer amplification. Libraries were prepared by immunoSEQ multiplex PCR; TCRdb keeps only in-frame clonotypes and omits some of them. V, J and clone size are those of that table, while D and trimming were read from the DNA. Of a few hundred thousand clones in the sample, roughly 87% were seen once. The clonotype originates from a young woman who had recovered from COVID-19. Sequencing used PBMCs or T cells enriched from blood (not recorded which).

The CDR3 region is CSASTRGKTQYF. The CDR3 region has the DNA TGCAGTGCTAGTACCAGGGGTAAGACCCAGTACTTC. V is TRBV20-1 and J is TRBJ2-5; a weak D match, TRBD1 (6 bases). CDR3 length: 12 amino acids. The V end lost 3 bases, the J end lost 6 bases, and 11 bases lay between the germline ends. The germline gives CDR1 DFQATT, CDR2 SNEGSKA (reference sequence).